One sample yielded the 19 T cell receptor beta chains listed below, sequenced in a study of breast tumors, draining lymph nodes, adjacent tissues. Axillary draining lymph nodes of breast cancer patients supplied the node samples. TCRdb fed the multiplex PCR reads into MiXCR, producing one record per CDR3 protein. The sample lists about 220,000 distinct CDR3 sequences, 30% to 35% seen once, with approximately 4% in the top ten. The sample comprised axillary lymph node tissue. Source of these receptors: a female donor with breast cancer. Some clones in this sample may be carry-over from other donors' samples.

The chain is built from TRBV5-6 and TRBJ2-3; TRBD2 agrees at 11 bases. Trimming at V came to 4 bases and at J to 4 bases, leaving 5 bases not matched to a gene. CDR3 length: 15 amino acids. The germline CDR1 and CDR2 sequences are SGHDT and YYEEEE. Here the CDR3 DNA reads TGTGCCAGCAGCAGACTAGCGGGGATCCCAGATACGCAGTATTTT. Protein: CASSRLAGIPDTQYF.

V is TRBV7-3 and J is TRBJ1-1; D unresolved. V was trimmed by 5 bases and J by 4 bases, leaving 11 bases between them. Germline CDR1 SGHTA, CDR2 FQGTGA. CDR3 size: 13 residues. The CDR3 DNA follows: TGTGCCAGCAGCACCGCGGTTGGCACTGAAGCTTTCTTT. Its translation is CASSTAVGTEAFF.

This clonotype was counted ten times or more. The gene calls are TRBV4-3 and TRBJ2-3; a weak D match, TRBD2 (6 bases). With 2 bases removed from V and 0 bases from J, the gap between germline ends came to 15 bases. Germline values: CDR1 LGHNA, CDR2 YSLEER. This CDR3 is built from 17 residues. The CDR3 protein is CASSQKSLGTSTDTQYF. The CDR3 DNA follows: TGCGCCAGCAGCCAAAAGTCGTTGGGGACTAGCACAGATACGCAGTATTTT.

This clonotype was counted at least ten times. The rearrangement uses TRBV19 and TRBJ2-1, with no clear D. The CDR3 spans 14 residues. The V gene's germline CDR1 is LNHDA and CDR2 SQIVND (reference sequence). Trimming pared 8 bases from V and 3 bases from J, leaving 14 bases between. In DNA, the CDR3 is TGTGCCAGTCAATTCGGACGTAGCTACAATGAGCAGTTCTTC. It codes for CASQFGRSYNEQFF.

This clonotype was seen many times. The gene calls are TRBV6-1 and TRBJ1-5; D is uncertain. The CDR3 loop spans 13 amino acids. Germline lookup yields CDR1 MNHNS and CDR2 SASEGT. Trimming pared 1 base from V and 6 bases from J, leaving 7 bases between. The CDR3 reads CASSEGRSQPQHF. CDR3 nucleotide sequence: TGTGCCAGCAGTGAAGGTCGGAGTCAGCCCCAGCATTTT.

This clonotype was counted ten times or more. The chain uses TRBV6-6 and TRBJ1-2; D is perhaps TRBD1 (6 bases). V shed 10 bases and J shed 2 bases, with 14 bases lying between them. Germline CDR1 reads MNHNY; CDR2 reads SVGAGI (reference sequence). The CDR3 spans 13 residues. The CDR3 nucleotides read TGTGCCACTACAGGGAGGGACAACTATGGCTACACCTTC. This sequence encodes CATTGRDNYGYTF.

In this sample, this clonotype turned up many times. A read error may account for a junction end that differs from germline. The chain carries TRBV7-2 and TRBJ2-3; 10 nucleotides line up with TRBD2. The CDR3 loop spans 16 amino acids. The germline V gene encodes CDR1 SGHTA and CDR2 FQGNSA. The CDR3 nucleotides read TGCGCCAGCAGCCAAGCCGTAAGCGGGGGGGCAGATACGCAGTATTTT. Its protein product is CASSQAVSGGADTQYF. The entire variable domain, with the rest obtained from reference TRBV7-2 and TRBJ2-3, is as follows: GAGVSQSPSNKVTEKGKDVELRCDPISGHTALYWYRQSLGQGLEFLIYFQGNSAPDKSGLPSDRFSAERTGGSVSTLTIQRTQQEDSAVYLCASSQAVSGGADTQYFGPGTRLTVL.

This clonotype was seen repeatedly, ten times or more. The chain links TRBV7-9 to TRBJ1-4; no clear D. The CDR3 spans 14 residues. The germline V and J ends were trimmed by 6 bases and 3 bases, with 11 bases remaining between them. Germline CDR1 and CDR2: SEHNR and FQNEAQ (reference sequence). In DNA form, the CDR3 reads TGTGCCAGCAGACAAACAAAGGCTAATGAAAAACTGTTTTTT. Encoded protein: CASRQTKANEKLFF.

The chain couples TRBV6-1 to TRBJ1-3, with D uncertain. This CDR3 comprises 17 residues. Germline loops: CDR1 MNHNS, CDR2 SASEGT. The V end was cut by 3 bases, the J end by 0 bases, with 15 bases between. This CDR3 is CASSEYTGGFSGNTIYF. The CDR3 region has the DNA TGTGCCAGCAGTGAGTACACCGGCGGTTTCTCTGGAAACACCATATATTTT.

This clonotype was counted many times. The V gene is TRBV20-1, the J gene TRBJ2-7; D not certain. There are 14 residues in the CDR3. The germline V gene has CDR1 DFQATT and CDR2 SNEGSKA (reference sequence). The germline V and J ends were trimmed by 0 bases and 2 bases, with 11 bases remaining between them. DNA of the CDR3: TGCAGTGCTAGAGATCCCACTATTCCCTACGAGCAGTACTTC. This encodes CSARDPTIPYEQYF.

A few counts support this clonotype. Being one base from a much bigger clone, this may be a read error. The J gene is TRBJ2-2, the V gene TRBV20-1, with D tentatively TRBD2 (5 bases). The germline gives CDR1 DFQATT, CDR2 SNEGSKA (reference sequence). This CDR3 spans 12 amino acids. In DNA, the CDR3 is TGCAGTGCTAGAGATGAGGGTGGGGAGCCGTTTTTT. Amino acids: CSARDEGGEPFF.

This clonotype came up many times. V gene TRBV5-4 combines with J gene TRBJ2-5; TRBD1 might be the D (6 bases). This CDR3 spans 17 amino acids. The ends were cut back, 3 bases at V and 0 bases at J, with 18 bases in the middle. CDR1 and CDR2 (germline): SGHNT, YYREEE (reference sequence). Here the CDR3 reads CASSSGRGSLYQETQYF. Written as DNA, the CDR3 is TGTGCCAGCAGCTCCGGAAGGGGGAGCCTCTACCAAGAGACCCAGTACTTC.

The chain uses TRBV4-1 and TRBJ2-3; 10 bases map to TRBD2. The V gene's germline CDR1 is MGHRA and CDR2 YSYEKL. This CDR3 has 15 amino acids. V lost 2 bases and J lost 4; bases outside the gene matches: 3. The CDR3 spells CASSQSGTSADTQYF. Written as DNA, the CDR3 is TGCGCCAGCAGCCAATCCGGGACTAGCGCAGATACGCAGTATTTT.

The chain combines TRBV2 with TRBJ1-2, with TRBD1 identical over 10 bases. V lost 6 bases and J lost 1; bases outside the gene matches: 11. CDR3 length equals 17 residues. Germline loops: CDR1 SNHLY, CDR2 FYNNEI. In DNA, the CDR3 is TGTGCCAGCAGCCAGGAGCGGGGACAGGGGCTTAACTATGGCTACACCTTC. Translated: CASSQERGQGLNYGYTF. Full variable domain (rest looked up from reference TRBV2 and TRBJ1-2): EPEVTQTPSHQVTQMGQEVILRCVPISNHLYFYWYRQILGQKVEFLVSFYNNEISEKSEIFDDQFSVERPDGSNFTLKIRSTKLEDSAMYFCASSQERGQGLNYGYTFGSGTRLTVV.

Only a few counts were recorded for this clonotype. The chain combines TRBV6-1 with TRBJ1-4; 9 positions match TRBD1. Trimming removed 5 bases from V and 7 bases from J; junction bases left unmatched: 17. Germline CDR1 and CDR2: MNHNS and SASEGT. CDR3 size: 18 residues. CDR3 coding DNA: TGTGCCAGCAGTAGGCACTCGACAACCGGGACAGGGTTTGAAAAACTGTTTTTT. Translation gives CASSRHSTTGTGFEKLFF.

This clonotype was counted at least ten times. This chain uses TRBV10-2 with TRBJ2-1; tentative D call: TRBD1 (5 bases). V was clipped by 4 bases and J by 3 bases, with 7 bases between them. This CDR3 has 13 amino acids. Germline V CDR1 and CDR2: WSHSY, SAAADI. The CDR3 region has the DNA TGCGCCAGCAGTGGGGGCCGCTACAATGAGCAGTTCTTC. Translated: CASSGGRYNEQFF.

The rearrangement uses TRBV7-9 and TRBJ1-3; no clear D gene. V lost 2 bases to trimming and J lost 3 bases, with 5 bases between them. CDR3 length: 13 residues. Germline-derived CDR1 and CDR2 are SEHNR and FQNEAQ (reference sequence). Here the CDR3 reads CASSLIVGNTIYF. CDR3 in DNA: TGTGCCAGCAGCTTAATCGTTGGAAACACCATATATTTT.

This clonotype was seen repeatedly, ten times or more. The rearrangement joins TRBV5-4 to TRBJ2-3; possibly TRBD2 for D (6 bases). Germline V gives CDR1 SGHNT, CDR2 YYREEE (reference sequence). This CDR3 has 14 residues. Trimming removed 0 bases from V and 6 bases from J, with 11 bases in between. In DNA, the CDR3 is TGTGCCAGCAGCTTGGGCGGGAAGGGGGATACGCAGTATTTT. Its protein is CASSLGGKGDTQYF.

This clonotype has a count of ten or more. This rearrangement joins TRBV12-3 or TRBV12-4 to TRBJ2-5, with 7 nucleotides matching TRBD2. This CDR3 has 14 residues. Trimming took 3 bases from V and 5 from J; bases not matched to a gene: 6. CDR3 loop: CASSLGSGVETQYF. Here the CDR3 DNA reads TGTGCCAGCAGTTTGGGGAGCGGGGTGGAGACCCAGTACTTC.